This TCR beta chain stems from a study of blood T cell repertoires in COVID-19 (dated by TCRdb to 2020 to 2021). About the investigation overall: Collaborator samples came from the United States, Italy and Spain and covered acute and convalescent phases of COVID-19. The material from the prospective study consisted of cDNA or gDNA derived from T cells, B-cell-depleted T cells, or PBMCs. Deeply sampled blood TCRbeta repertoires from subjects exposed to, actively infected with, or recovered from COVID-19 were included in the dataset. A freely available public database, intended as a resource for researchers studying the immune response to SARS-CoV-2, is where the repertoires were released. Samples were obtained from the ongoing ImmuneRACE study (first 160 participants) and from over a thousand subjects provided by 6 global collaborators. The sample metadata nearly always contained a de-identified subject ID, COVID-19 status, age in years and sex. Where HLA class I and class II types were available, the types were taken from metadata supplied by the sample provider, not from assay-based typing.

TCRbeta CDR3 regions were amplified from genomic DNA by means of the immunoSEQ Assay, a bias-controlled multiplex PCR. The study's processing was this. Nucleated cell counts per sample were estimated from amplification of reference gene primers within the assay. To quantify the absolute abundance of each unique TCRbeta CDR3 rearrangement, sequence reads were collapsed and filtered. Productive Simpson clonality was computed per sample as the square root of Simpson's diversity index over productive rearrangements. TCRdb's version of the immuneACCESS table is confined to in-frame rearrangements and falls short of the full clone set. An unresolved V gene accounts for under half of the shortfall where checked; the remainder is of unknown origin. That table gives V, J and clone size, and the DNA gave D and trimming. The sample table contains 140,000 to 150,000 clones; only one count was recorded for 80% to 90% of them. Of the sample, about 4.1% is held by the ten largest clones.

The CDR3 covers 16 residues, taking in both the cysteine and the phenylalanine. Kept here is only the CDR3 DNA, which spans 48 bases and is read in frame from base 1. As regards this clone: This clone's antigen is unknown. Qualities for individual bases were not recorded, and no much larger clone is one base off.

Participants in the prospective study were aged about 18 to 100 years, lived in approximately 26 United States geographic areas, and enrolled through a virtual design. In the prospective study, participants were assigned to cohorts based on the clinical history participants reported in a screening survey and a study questionnaire. Recovered participants in ImmuneRACE Cohort 3 were defined as having two consecutive negative NP/OP PCR tests, clearance from a healthcare professional, or resolution of symptoms. Each participant in the prospective study had whole blood, serum and a nasopharyngeal or oropharyngeal swab collected by mobile phlebotomists. Prospective study participants could optionally give additional blood draws and questionnaires over an approximately two-month period. Before DNA extraction, blood samples from the prospective study were shipped at room temperature or frozen. General findings and caveats noted by the study authors: Clinical and demographic metadata were provided uncurated, with the amount varying by source and participant.

This sequence was found in a man aged 45-60 years who had recovered from COVID-19. Rearrangement joined TRBV21-1 to TRBJ1-1. TRBV21-1 corresponds to a pseudogene. The material sequenced was PBMCs or T cells enriched from blood (not recorded which). The DNA sequence follows: TGTGCCAGCAGCACTGACCCTGCCGGGTTAAACACTGAAGCTTTCTTT. Translated, it reads CASSTDPAGLNTEAFF.